One and the same sample provided the 11 T cell receptor beta chains below, sequenced in a study of blood T cell repertoires in COVID-19. Sequencing used immunoSEQ multiplex PCR; TCRdb keeps in-frame clones, though not all of them. The sample shows under 300,000 clones, around 89% of them seen only once. Sequencing used peripheral blood. The receptors originated from a woman between 35 and 50 years old with acute or convalescent COVID-19.

This rearrangement joins TRBV15 to TRBJ1-2; 9 nucleotides match TRBD1. This CDR3 contains 13 residues. Unmatched junction bases numbered 3, after V lost 4 bases and J lost 6 bases. Germline CDR1 reads LNHNV; CDR2 reads YYDKDF (reference sequence). The CDR3 DNA reads TGTGCCACCAGCAAGGACAGGGGAAATGGCTACACCTTC. Protein: CATSKDRGNGYTF.

This clone was counted between two and nine times. V and J are TRBV25-1 and TRBJ1-2; 7 positions match TRBD1. CDR3 length: 14 amino acids. The ends lost 0 bases at V and 4 bases at J; junction bases unmatched: 2. Germline V CDR1 and CDR2: MGHDK, SYGVNS. CDR3 region: CASSEYKGAYGYTF. In nucleotides, the CDR3 is TGTGCCAGCAGTGAATACAAGGGGGCCTATGGCTACACCTTC.

This chain joins TRBV5-1 and TRBJ1-2, with TRBD1 identical over 8 bases. J was trimmed by 3 bases and V by 3 bases; bases with no gene match: 13. The CDR3 sequence is 17 residues long. Germline values: CDR1 SGHRS, CDR2 YFSETQ. Here the CDR3 reads CASSYKTGQGEDYGYTF. Written as DNA, the CDR3 is TGCGCCAGCAGCTACAAGACAGGACAGGGTGAGGACTATGGCTACACCTTC. The full variable domain, with the rest looked up from reference TRBV5-1 and TRBJ1-2, is KAGVTQTPRYLIKTRGQQVTLSCSPISGHRSVSWYQQTPGQGLQFLFEYFSETQRNKGNFPGRFSGRQFSNSRSEMNVSTLELGDSALYLCASSYKTGQGEDYGYTFGSGTRLTVV.

This clone was observed a single time. The chain uses TRBV2 and TRBJ1-2; D not resolved. The CDR3 is made up of 13 amino acids. Germline assignment: CDR1 SNHLY and CDR2 FYNNEI. The V gene lost 0 bases and the J gene lost 8 bases, with 10 bases spanning the gap. The CDR3 region is CASSEAPARGYTF. CDR3 nucleotide sequence: TGTGCCAGCAGTGAAGCGCCCGCCCGGGGCTACACCTTC.

V usage is TRBV10-3 and J usage is TRBJ1-4; D might be TRBD1 (6 bases). Germline V gene sequence: CDR1 ENHRY, CDR2 SYGVKD. The V gene lost 0 bases and the J gene lost 7 bases, with 9 bases spanning the gap. CDR3 length: 14 amino acids. The CDR3 reads CAISESRGTEKLFF. The CDR3 DNA reads TGTGCCATCAGTGAGTCCAGGGGCACTGAAAAACTGTTTTTT.

The chain has TRBV6-5 and TRBJ2-6, with D unresolved. The V end lost 0 bases, the J end lost 6 bases, and 6 bases lay between the germline ends. The CDR3 length is 14 residues. Germline values: CDR1 MNHEY, CDR2 SVGAGI. In DNA form, the CDR3 reads TGTGCCAGCAGTTACTCCCTAGAGGCCAACGTCCTGACTTTC. Its protein product is CASSYSLEANVLTF.

V usage is TRBV25-1 and J usage is TRBJ2-3; 7 positions agree with TRBD1. The CDR3 sequence is 14 residues long. The V and J ends lost 4 bases and 0 bases, in that order; junction bases with no gene match: 1. Germline loops: CDR1 MGHDK, CDR2 SYGVNS. CDR3 in DNA: TGTGCCAGCAGTGGACAGGGCAGCACAGATACGCAGTATTTT. As protein: CASSGQGSTDTQYF.

This clone was found a few times. The chain carries TRBV29-1 and TRBJ1-1; 8 nucleotides match TRBD1. This CDR3 comprises 12 residues. The germline CDR1 and CDR2 sequences are SQVTM and ANQGSEA. The ends lost 3 bases at V and 4 bases at J; junction bases unmatched: 1. The CDR3 region has the DNA TGCAGCGTTGAGCAGGGGGCCACTGAAGCTTTCTTT. Protein product: CSVEQGATEAFF.

The chain joins TRBV9 to TRBJ2-3; 8 positions agree with TRBD1. The CDR3 is 15 residues long. The junction had 3 bases not matched to a gene; V was cut back by 3 bases and J by 0 bases. Germline values: CDR1 SGDLS, CDR2 YYNGEE. This chain's CDR3 is CASSGQGSSTDTQYF. In nucleotides, the CDR3 is TGTGCCAGCAGCGGACAGGGGTCCAGCACAGATACGCAGTATTTT.

The chain joins TRBV7-9 to TRBJ2-5; 9 bases line up with TRBD1. From germline, CDR1 is SEHNR and CDR2 FQNEAQ (reference sequence). V lost 8 bases and J lost 5; bases outside the gene matches: 12. This CDR3 spans 15 amino acids. The CDR3 region has the DNA TGTGCCAGCGGAACAGGGGGCGCTTCAGGCGAGACCCAGTACTTC. It translates to CASGTGGASGETQYF.

The J gene is TRBJ2-2, the V gene TRBV10-3, with 7 bases identical to TRBD2. Germline V gene data show CDR1 as ENHRY and CDR2 as SYGVKD. This CDR3 comprises 16 residues. The V gene end was trimmed by 0 bases and the J gene end by 5 bases; junction bases not matched to a gene: 6. CDR3 loop: CAISESGRGETGELFF. CDR3 coding DNA: TGTGCCATCAGTGAGTCAGGCCGGGGGGAGACCGGGGAGCTGTTTTTT.